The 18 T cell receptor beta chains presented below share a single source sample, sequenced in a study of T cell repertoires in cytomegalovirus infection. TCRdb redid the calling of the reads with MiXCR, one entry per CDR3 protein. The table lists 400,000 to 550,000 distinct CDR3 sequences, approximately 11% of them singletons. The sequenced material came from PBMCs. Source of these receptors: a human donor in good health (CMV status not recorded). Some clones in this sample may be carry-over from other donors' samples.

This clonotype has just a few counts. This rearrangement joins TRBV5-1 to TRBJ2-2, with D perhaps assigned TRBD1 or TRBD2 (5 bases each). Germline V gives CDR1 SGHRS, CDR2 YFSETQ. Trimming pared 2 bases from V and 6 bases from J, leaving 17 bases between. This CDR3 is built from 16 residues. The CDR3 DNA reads TGCGCCAGCAGCTTAGAATCCGGGGCCGTCGCCGGGGAGCTGTTTTTT. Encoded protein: CASSLESGAVAGELFF.

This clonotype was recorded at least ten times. The CDR3 DNA reads as TGTGCCAGCAGCTTTTTGGAGGACCGACTTCCTGAAGAGACCCAGTACTTC. Translating it yields CASSFLEDRLPEETQYF. V usage is TRBV7-8 and J usage is TRBJ2-5, with D perhaps matching TRBD2 (5 bases). Trimming pared 3 bases from V and 3 bases from J, leaving 20 bases between. The CDR3 spans 17 residues. Germline CDR1 is SGHVS and CDR2 is FQNEAQ. Variable domain in full (rest from reference TRBV7-8 and TRBJ2-5): GAGVSQSPRYKVAKRGQDVALRCDPISGHVSLFWYQQALGQGPEFLTYFQNEAQLDKSGLPSDRFFAERPEGSVSTLKIQRTQQEDSAVYLCASSFLEDRLPEETQYFGPGTRLLVL.

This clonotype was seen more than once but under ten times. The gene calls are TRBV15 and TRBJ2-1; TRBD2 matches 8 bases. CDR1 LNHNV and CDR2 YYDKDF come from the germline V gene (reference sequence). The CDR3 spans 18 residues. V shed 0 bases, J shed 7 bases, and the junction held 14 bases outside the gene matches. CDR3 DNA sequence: TGTGCCACCAGCAGAGAACCCCTAGCGGGCGAGGGGGAAAATGAGCAGTTCTTC. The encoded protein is CATSREPLAGEGENEQFF.

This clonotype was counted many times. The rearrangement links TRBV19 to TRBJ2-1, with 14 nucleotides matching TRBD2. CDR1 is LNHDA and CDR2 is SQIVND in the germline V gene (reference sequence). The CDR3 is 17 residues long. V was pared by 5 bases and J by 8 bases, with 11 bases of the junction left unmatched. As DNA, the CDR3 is TGTGCCAGTAGTCTGCGGGCCGGGACTAGCGGGAGCTATGAGCAGTTCTTC. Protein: CASSLRAGTSGSYEQFF.

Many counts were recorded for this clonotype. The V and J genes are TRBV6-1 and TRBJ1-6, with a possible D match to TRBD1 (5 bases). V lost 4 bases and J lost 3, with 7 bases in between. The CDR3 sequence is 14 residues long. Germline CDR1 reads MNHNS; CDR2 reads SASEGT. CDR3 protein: CASSAGFYNSPLHF. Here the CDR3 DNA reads TGTGCCAGCAGTGCAGGGTTCTATAATTCACCCCTCCACTTT.

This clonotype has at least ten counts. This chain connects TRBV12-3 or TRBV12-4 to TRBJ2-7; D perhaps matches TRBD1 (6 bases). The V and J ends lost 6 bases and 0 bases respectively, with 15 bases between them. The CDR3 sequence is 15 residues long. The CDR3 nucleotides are TGTGCCAGCAGGACTGGGGGCCTCTCCTCCTACGAGCAGTACTTC. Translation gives CASRTGGLSSYEQYF.

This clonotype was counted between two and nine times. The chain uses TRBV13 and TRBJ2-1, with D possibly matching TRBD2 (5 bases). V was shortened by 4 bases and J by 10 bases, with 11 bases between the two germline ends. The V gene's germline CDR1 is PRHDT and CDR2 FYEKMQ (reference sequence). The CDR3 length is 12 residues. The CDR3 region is CASSSDGEEQFF. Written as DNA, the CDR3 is TGTGCCAGCAGCTCTGACGGGGAAGAGCAGTTCTTC. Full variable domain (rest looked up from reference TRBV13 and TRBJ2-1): AAGVIQSPRHLIKEKRETATLKCYPIPRHDTVYWYQQGPGQDPQFLISFYEKMQSDKGSIPDRFSAQQFSDYHSELNMSSLELGDSALYFCASSSDGEEQFFGPGTRLTVL.

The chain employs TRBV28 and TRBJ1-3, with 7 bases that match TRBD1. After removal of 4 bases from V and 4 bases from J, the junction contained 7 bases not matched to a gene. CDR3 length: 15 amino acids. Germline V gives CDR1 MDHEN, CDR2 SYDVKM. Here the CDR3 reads CASSSQTGRGNTIYF. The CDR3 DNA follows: TGTGCCAGCAGTTCCCAGACAGGGCGAGGAAACACCATATATTTT.

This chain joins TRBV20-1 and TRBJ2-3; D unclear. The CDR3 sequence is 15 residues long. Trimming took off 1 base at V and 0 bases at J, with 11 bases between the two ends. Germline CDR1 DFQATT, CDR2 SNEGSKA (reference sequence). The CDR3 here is CSARGGRPSTDTQYF. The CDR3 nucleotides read TGCAGTGCTAGAGGCGGCCGACCTAGCACAGATACGCAGTATTTT.

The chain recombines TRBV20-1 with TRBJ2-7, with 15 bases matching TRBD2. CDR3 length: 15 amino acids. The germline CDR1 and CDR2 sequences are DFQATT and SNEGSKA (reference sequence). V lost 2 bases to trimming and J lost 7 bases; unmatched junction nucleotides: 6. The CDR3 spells CSARPSGLAGGEQYF. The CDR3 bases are TGCAGTGCTAGACCCTCGGGACTAGCGGGAGGAGAGCAGTACTTC.

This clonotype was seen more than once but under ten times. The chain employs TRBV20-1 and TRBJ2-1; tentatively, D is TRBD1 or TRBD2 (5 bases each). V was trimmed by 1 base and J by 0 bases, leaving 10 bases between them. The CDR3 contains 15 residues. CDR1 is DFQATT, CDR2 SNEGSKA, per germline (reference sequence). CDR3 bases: TGCAGTGCTAGAGTTGGGGGATACTCCTACAATGAGCAGTTCTTC. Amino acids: CSARVGGYSYNEQFF.

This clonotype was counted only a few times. In DNA, the CDR3 is TGTGCCAGCAGGATAGCAGGAGCTAACTATGGCTACACCTTC. As protein: CASRIAGANYGYTF. This chain links TRBV5-4 with TRBJ1-2; D not certain. The CDR3 consists of 14 residues. The V end was cut by 5 bases, the J end by 0 bases, with 11 bases between. Per the germline V gene, CDR1 is SGHNT and CDR2 is YYREEE (reference sequence).

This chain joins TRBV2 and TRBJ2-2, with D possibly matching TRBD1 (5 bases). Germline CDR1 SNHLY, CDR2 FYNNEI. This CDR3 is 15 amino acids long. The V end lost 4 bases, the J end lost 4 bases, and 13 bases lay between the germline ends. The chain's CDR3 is CASSVETASTGELFF. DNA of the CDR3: TGTGCCAGCAGTGTAGAGACAGCCTCCACCGGGGAGCTGTTTTTT. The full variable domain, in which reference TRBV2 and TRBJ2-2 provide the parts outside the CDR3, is EPEVTQTPSHQVTQMGQEVILRCVPISNHLYFYWYRQILGQKVEFLVSFYNNEISEKSEIFDDQFSVERPDGSNFTLKIRSTKLEDSAMYFCASSVETASTGELFFGEGSRLTVL.

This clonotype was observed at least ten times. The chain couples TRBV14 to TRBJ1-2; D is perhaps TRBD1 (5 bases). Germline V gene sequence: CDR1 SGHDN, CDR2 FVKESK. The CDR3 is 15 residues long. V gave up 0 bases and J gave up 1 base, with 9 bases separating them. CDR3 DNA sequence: TGTGCCAGCAGCCAAGACGGCAGGGTTAACTATGGCTACACCTTC. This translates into CASSQDGRVNYGYTF.

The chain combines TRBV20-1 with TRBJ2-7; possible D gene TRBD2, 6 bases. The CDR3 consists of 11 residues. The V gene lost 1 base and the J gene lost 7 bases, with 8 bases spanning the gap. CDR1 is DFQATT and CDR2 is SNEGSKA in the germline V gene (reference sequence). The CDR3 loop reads CSARGGGEQYF. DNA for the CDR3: TGCAGTGCTAGAGGTGGGGGGGAGCAGTACTTC.

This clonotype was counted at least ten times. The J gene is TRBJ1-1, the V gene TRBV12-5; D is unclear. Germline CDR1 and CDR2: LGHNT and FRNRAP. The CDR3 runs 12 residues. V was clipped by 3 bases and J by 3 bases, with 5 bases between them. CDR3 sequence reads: CASGLGYTEAFF. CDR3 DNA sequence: TGTGCTAGTGGTTTAGGATACACTGAAGCTTTCTTT.

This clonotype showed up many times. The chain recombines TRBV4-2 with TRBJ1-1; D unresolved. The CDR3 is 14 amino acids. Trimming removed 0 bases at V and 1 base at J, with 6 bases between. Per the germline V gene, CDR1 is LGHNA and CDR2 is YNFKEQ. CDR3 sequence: CASSQDSENTEAFF. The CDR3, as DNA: TGTGCCAGCAGCCAAGATTCTGAGAACACTGAAGCTTTCTTT.

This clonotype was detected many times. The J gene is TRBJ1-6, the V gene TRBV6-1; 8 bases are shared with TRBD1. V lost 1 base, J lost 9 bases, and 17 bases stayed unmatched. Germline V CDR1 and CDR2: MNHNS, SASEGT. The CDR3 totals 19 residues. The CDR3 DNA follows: TGTGCCAGCAGTGAAGGGGAAAGAAAAACAGGGGGTTATTTTTCACCCCTCCACTTT. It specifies CASSEGERKTGGYFSPLHF.